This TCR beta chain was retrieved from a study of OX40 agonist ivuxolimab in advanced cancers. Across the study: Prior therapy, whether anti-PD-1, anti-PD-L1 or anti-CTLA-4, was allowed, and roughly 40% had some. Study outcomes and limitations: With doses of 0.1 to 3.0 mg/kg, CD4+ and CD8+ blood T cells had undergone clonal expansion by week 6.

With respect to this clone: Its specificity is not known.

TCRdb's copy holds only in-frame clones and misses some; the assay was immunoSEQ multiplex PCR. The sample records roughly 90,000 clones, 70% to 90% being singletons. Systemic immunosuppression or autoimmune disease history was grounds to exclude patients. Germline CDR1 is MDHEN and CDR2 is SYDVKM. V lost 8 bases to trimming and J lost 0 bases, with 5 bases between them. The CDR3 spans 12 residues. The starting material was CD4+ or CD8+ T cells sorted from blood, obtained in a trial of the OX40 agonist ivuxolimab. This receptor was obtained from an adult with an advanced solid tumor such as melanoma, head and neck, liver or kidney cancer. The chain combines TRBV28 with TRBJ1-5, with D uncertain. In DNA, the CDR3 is TGTGCCAGCTGGAATAGCAATCAGCCCCAGCATTTT. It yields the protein CASWNSNQPQHF.